These T cell receptor beta chains were read from a single sample in a study of cytomegalovirus exposure and HLA in healthy donors. Clones were sequenced by immunoSEQ multiplex PCR, and TCRdb holds only the in-frame ones, with some missing. The sample has some 170,000 clones, approximately 80% seen once. The sequenced sample consisted of PBMCs. The receptor set was obtained from a woman younger than 30 in good health and CMV-seronegative. CDR3s include the opening cysteine and the closing phenylalanine or tryptophan. Fields, in order: clone size, D gene, V gene, J gene, CDR3 DNA, CDR3 protein. The D gene is left open where the match is weak. Clone sizes are given selectively: once, few, many, or a class where the clone is expanded.

>.|TRBD1|TRBV5-1|TRBJ2-6
TGCGCCAGCAGCTTGGCCGGGACAGGGTCTCCTGGGGCCAACGTCCTGACTTTC
CASSLAGTGSPGANVLTF
>.|TRBD1|TRBV2|TRBJ1-6
TGTGCCAGCACTACACAGGGGGCGCAGAATTCACCCCTCCACTTT
CASTTQGAQNSPLHF
>.|.|TRBV28|TRBJ1-5
TGTGCCAGCAGTTTACCCCGCTTCCGGGGTGAAGAAAATAGCAATCAGCCCCAGCATTTT
CASSLPRFRGEENSNQPQHF
>.|TRBD2|TRBV11-2|TRBJ2-7
TGTGCCAGCAGCTTAGGTCGGTGGGCTAGCGGTTACCTCTCCTACGAGCAGTACTTC
CASSLGRWASGYLSYEQYF
>.|TRBD1|TRBV5-1|TRBJ1-5
TGCGCCAGCAGCGTGGGACAGGGCAGTCAGCCCCAGCATTTT
CASSVGQGSQPQHF
>.|TRBD2|TRBV9|TRBJ2-1
TGTGCCAGCAGCTACTCTGGGGCTAGCGGGGGCCTGATCTACAATGAGCAGTTCTTC
CASSYSGASGGLIYNEQFF
>.|.|TRBV18|TRBJ1-1
TGTGCCAGCTCGCCTGGGCAGGTCCGGAACACTGAAGCTTTCTTT
CASSPGQVRNTEAFF
>.|TRBD2|TRBV9|TRBJ2-2
TGTGCCAGCAGCCCCGGGACAGGTTACGAATTTAGCGGGAGGGCCTGGGACGGGGAGCTGTTTTTT
CASSPGTGYEFSGRAWDGELFF
>.|.|TRBV9|TRBJ2-3
TGTGCCAGCAGCGTAGGCAGTGGTACGCAGTATTTT
CASSVGSGTQYF
>.|TRBD1|TRBV28|TRBJ1-3
TGTGCCACCGAGACCGGGACAGCCTTTAGCTCTGGAAACACCATATATTTT
CATETGTAFSSGNTIYF
>.|TRBD2|TRBV7-3|TRBJ2-1
TGTGCCAGCAGCTTCGGGCTAGCGGCATACAATGAGCAGTTCTTC
CASSFGLAAYNEQFF
>once|TRBD1|TRBV19|TRBJ2-2
TGTGCCAGTAGTATACACCCCGGAAGCAGGACAGGGGAAAGGAATACCGGGGAGCTGTTTTTT
CASSIHPGSRTGERNTGELFF
>.|.|TRBV18|TRBJ1-1
TGTGCCAGCTCCCCAGACAGGTTGAACACTGAAGCTTTCTTT
CASSPDRLNTEAFF
>.|TRBD2|TRBV29-1|TRBJ2-1
TGCAGCGTTGACTGGCGGGAGGGCCATTACAATGAGCAGTTCTTC
CSVDWREGHYNEQFF
>.|TRBD1|TRBV2|TRBJ1-4
TGTGCCAGCAGTGACAGGACAGGGGATGAAAAACTGTTTTTT
CASSDRTGDEKLFF
>few|TRBD2|TRBV4-1|TRBJ2-2
TGCGCCAGCAGCCTATGGACTAGCGGGAAAGGGTCGGTCACCGGGGAGCTGTTTTTT
CASSLWTSGKGSVTGELFF
>.|.|TRBV15|TRBJ2-7
TGTGCCACCAGCAGAGATGAGCGCTCCTACGAGCAGTACTTC
CATSRDERSYEQYF
>.|TRBD2|TRBV25-1|TRBJ2-1
TGTGCCAGCAGTGACGGGCTAGCGGGTGACAATGAGCAGTTCTTC
CASSDGLAGDNEQFF
>.|.|TRBV19|TRBJ2-7
TGTGCCAGTAGTATAGACGGGAGTAGGAACGAGCAGTACTTC
CASSIDGSRNEQYF
>once|TRBD1|TRBV19|TRBJ1-4
TGTGCCAGTAGTATAGCTTTGGGACAGGGGTTTTGGAATGAAAAACTGTTTTTT
CASSIALGQGFWNEKLFF
>.|.|TRBV5-1|TRBJ1-6
TGCGCCAGCAGCTTGGCGGAAACAGGGCTTTCACCCCTCCACTTT
CASSLAETGLSPLHF
>.|.|TRBV21-1|TRBJ2-3
TGTGCCAGCAGCAAAAAGGGGGGGGAGGTAGATACGCAGTATTTT
CASSKKGGEVDTQYF